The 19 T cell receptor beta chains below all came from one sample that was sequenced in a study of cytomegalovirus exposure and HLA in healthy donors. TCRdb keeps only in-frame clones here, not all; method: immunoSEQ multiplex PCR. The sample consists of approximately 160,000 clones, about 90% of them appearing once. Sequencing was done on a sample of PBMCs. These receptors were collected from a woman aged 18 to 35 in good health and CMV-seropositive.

CDR3 sequence (DNA): TGTGCCAGCAGCTCCTGGGGGGACAGGCTCTCTTTCTTT. Residues: CASSSWGDRLSFF. The chain has TRBV11-2 and TRBJ1-1, with 8 bases that match TRBD1. Germline CDR1 is SGHAT and CDR2 is FQNNGV. The ends lost 4 bases at V and 12 bases at J; junction bases unmatched: 10. The length of the CDR3 is 13 residues.

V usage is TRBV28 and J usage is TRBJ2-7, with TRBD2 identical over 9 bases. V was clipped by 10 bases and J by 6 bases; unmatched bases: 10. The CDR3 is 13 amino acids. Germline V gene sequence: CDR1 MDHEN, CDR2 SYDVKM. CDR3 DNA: TGTGCCACCAGGCCGGGACTAGCAGCCGAGCAGTACTTC. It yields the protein CATRPGLAAEQYF.

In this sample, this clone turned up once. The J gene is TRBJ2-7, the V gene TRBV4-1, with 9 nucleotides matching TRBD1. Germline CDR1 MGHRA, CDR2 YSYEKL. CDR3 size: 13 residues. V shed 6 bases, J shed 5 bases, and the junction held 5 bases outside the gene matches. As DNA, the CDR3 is TGCGCCAGCAGAGGGACAGGGAAAAACGAGCAGTACTTC. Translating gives CASRGTGKNEQYF.

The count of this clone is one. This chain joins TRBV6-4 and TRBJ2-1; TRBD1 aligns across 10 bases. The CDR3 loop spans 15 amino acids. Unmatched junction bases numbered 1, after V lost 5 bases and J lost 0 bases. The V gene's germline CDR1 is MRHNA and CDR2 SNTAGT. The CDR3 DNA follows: TGTGCCAGCAGTCGGGACAGGGGCTCCTACAATGAGCAGTTCTTC. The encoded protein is CASSRDRGSYNEQFF.

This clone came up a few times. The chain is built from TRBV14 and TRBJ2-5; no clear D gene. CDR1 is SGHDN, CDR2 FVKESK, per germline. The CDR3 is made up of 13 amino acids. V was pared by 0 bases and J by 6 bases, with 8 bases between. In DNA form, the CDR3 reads TGTGCCAGCAGCCAAGATTTACTTCAGACCCAGTACTTC. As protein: CASSQDLLQTQYF.

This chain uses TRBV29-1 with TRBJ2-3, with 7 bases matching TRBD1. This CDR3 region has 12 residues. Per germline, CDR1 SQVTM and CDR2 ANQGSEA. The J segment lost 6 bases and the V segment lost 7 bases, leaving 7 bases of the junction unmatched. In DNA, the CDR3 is TGCAGCGCCGAGGGGGCGGTGGATACGCAGTATTTT. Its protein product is CSAEGAVDTQYF.

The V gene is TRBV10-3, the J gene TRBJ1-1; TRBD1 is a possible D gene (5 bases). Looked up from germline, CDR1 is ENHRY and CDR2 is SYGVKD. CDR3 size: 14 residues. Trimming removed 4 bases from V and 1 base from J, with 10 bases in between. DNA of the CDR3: TGTGCCATCAGTGCGCTGACAGAGAACACTGAAGCTTTCTTT. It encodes CAISALTENTEAFF.

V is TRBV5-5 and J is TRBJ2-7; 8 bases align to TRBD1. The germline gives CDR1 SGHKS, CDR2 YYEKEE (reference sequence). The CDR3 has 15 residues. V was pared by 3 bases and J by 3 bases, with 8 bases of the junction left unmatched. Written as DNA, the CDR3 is TGTGCCAGCAGCTCCCTCCGGGACAGGAGCTACGAGCAGTACTTC. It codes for CASSSLRDRSYEQYF.

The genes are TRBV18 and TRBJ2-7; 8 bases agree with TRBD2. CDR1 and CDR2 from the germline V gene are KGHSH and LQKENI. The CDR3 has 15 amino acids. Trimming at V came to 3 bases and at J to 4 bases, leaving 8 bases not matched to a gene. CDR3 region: CASSPESGSQYEQYF. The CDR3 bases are TGTGCCAGCTCACCTGAAAGCGGGAGTCAATACGAGCAGTACTTC.

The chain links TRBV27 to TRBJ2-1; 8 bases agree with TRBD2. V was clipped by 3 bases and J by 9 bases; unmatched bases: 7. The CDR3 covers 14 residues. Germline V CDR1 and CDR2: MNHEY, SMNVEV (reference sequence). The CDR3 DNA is TGTGCCAGCAGTTTGGAGCGGGGGCCAGGTGAGCAGTTCTTC. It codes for CASSLERGPGEQFF.

The CDR3 sequence is CASSSGVAETQYF. The CDR3 DNA reads TGTGCCAGCAGCTCAGGGGTTGCGGAGACCCAGTACTTC. J is TRBJ2-5 and V is TRBV7-3; a weak D match, TRBD1 (6 bases). CDR1 and CDR2 (germline): SGHTA, FQGTGA. V lost 4 bases to trimming and J lost 5 bases, with 11 bases between them. The CDR3 spans 13 residues.

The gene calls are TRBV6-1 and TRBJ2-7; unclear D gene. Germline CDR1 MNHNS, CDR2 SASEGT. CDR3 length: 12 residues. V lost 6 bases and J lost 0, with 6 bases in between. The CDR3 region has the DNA TGTGCCAGCAGCCCCTACTCCTACGAGCAGTACTTC. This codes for CASSPYSYEQYF.

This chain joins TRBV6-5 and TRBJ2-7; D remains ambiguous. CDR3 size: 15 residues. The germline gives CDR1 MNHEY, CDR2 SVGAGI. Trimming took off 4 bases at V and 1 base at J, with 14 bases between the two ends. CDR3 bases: TGTGCCAGCAGTTCCGACATTCCCTATTCCTACGAGCAGTACTTC. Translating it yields CASSSDIPYSYEQYF.

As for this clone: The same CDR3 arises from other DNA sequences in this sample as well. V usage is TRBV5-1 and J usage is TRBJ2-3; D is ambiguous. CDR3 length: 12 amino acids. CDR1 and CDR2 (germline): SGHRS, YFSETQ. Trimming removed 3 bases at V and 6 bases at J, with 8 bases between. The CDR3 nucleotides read TGCGCCAGCAGCTACTCTAGGGATACGCAGTATTTT. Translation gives CASSYSRDTQYF.

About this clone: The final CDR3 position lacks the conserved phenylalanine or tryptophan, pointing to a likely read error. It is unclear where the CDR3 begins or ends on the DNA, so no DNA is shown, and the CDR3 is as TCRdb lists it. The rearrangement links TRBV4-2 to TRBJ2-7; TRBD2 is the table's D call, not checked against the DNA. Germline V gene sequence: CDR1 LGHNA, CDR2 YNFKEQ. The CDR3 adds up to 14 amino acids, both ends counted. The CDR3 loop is CASSPGTSGGPPLI.

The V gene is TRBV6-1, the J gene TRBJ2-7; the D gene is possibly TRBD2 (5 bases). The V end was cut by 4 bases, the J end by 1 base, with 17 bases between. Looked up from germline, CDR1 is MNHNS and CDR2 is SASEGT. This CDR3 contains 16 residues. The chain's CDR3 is CASSVIRTGKSYEQYF. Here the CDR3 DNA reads TGTGCCAGCAGTGTCATCCGGACGGGAAAGTCCTACGAGCAGTACTTC.

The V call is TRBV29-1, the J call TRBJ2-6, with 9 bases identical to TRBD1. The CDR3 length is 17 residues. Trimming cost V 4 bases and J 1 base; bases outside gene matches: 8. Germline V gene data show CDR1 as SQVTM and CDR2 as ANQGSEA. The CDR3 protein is CSVVGGQGKSGANVLTF. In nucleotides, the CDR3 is TGCAGCGTTGTTGGGGGACAGGGCAAATCTGGGGCCAACGTCCTGACTTTC. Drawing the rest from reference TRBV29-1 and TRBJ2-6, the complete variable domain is SAVISQKPSRDICQRGTSLTIQCQVDSQVTMMFWYRQQPGQSLTLIATANQGSEATYESGFVIDKFPISRPNLTFSTLTVSNMSPEDSSIYLCSVVGGQGKSGANVLTFGAGSRLTVL.

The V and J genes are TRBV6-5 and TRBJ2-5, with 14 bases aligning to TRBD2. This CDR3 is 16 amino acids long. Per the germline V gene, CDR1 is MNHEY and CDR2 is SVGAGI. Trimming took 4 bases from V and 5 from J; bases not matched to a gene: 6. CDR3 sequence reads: CASSLTSGGVGETQYF. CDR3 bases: TGTGCCAGCAGTTTGACTAGCGGGGGGGTCGGTGAGACCCAGTACTTC.

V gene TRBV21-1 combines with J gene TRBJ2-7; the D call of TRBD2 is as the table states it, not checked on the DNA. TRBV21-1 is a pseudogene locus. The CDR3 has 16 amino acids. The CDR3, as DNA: TGTGCCAGCAGCACCCCCCCACGGCGGGAGGGCCACGAGCAGTACTTC. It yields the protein CASSTPPRREGHEQYF.